This T cell receptor beta chain was observed in a study of blood T cell repertoires in COVID-19. For the study at large: Samples of COVID-19 (acute and convalescent) were obtained from the United States, Italy and Spain.

The CDR3 runs 14 residues. Trimming took 7 bases from V and 10 from J; bases not matched to a gene: 9. CDR1 is WSHSY, CDR2 SAAADI, per germline. How the authors handled the data: From reference gene primer amplification, estimates of nucleated cell counts were derived. Clones were sequenced by immunoSEQ multiplex PCR, and TCRdb holds only the in-frame ones, with some missing. The V and J calls and clone size come from that table; D and trimming were worked out from the DNA. The sample holds approximately 56,000 clones; around four fifths are singletons and the top ten take approximately 12%. The clonotype comes from a woman of 80 years or more with acute or convalescent COVID-19. Sequenced: peripheral blood. The rearrangement uses TRBV10-2 and TRBJ1-6, with TRBD1 matching 8 bases. CDR3 protein: CASTLGQGGSPLHF. CDR3 in DNA: TGCGCCAGCACATTAGGACAGGGAGGGTCACCCCTCCACTTT.